The clone carrying this T cell receptor (beta chain) was observed at least ten times. Its antigen is currently unknown. This entry is derived from a study of response to subunit inactivated influenza vaccine. The study's findings and limits: Seasonal influenza vaccination, on each occasion, was suggested by the authors to recruit few new T cells.

This CDR3 region has 12 residues. The germline V gene has CDR1 SGHTA and CDR2 FQGNSA. The V and J ends lost 1 base and 10 bases respectively, with 11 bases between them. TCRdb independently ran MiXCR on the RT-PCR reads; one entry per CDR3 protein. The table shows about 700,000 distinct CDR3 sequences, with about 14% occurring only once. The sequence was obtained from a man between 45 and 60 years old who received an inactivated influenza vaccine. The sample consisted of PBMCs from blood, taken roughly 15 days before vaccination. The chain uses TRBV7-2 and TRBJ2-7, with a tentative D call TRBD1 (6 bases). CDR3 sequence: CASSLDRGSQYF. The CDR3, as DNA: TGTGCCAGCAGCTTAGATAGGGGGAGTCAGTACTTC.